This T cell receptor beta chain was obtained from a study of beta chain features in type 1 diabetes. As for the study in general: Regarding age, gender and cell yields, patients proved similar to healthy donors.

Germline V gives CDR1 MNHNY, CDR2 SVGAGI (reference sequence). Trimming removed 7 bases at V and 6 bases at J, with 16 bases between. The CDR3 totals 14 residues. Broader study findings: Type 1 diabetes patients had TCRB CDR3s that were shorter (moderately but significantly so) in all four CD4+ subsets.

Investigators reverse transcribed all isolated RNA, so they sequenced expressed TCRB transcripts. Sequencing used immunoSEQ multiplex PCR; TCRdb keeps in-frame clones, though not all of them. The table records 200,000 to 300,000 clones, approximately 14% of them present only once. In the case of this clone: What it binds is unknown.

This TCR derives from a woman aged 35 to 49 in good health. The chain carries TRBV6-6 and TRBJ1-3; maybe TRBD1 (6 bases). Input material: naive CD4+ T cells from blood. Written as DNA, the CDR3 is TGTGCCAGCAACCCAGGACAGCTTTTAAACACCATATATTTT. Amino acids: CASNPGQLLNTIYF.